The 22 T cell receptor beta chains presented below share a single source sample, sequenced in a study of blood T cell repertoires in COVID-19. The method was immunoSEQ multiplex PCR; TCRdb's version includes in-frame clones alone and lacks a portion of them. The sample includes roughly 35,000 clones, about 84% of them seen just once. Sequenced sample: peripheral blood. All receptors derive from an elderly man with active or convalescent COVID-19.

The chain recombines TRBV29-1 with TRBJ2-2, with D perhaps TRBD1 (6 bases). The germline V and J ends were trimmed by 5 bases and 1 base, with 14 bases remaining between them. The V gene's germline CDR1 is SQVTM and CDR2 ANQGSEA. The CDR3 is made up of 15 amino acids. The CDR3 DNA reads as TGCAGCGTTTCGTTCTGGGACAAGAACACCGGGGAGCTGTTTTTT. Translation: CSVSFWDKNTGELFF.

V is TRBV7-9 and J is TRBJ2-1; TRBD1 matches 9 bases. The CDR3 totals 18 residues. Germline V gives CDR1 SEHNR, CDR2 FQNEAQ (reference sequence). V shed 1 base and J 7 bases; nucleotides not matched to a gene: 14. The CDR3 spells CASSLGQGVAGKSNEQFF. The CDR3 bases are TGTGCCAGCAGCTTAGGACAGGGGGTTGCTGGCAAATCTAATGAGCAGTTCTTC. Together with reference TRBV7-9 and TRBJ2-1, the CDR3 gives the full variable domain: DTGVSQNPRHKITKRGQNVTFRCDPISEHNRLYWYRQTLGQGPEFLTYFQNEAQLEKSRLLSDRFSAERPKGSFSTLEIQRTEQGDSAMYLCASSLGQGVAGKSNEQFFGPGTRLTVL.

The rearrangement links TRBV11-2 to TRBJ1-2; tentative D call: TRBD1 (6 bases). V was clipped by 5 bases and J by 6 bases, with 16 bases between them. Per germline, CDR1 SGHAT and CDR2 FQNNGV. The length of the CDR3 is 14 residues. The CDR3 loop reads CASSLADSPNGYTF. CDR3 in DNA: TGTGCCAGCAGCCTCGCGGACAGCCCCAATGGCTACACCTTC.

The J gene is TRBJ1-6, the V gene TRBV23-1, with 9 bases identical to TRBD1. TRBV23-1 carries the ORF label, with uncertain function. J lost 1 base, V lost 3 bases, and 13 bases had no gene match. The length of the CDR3 is 20 residues. The CDR3 loop reads CASSHLKDRDRESYNSPLHF. The CDR3 coding sequence is TGCGCCAGCAGTCACTTAAAGGACCGGGACAGGGAATCCTATAATTCACCCCTCCACTTT.

This rearrangement joins TRBV11-3 to TRBJ2-5; perhaps TRBD2 as D (6 bases). In germline, CDR1 is SGHNT, CDR2 YENEEA. V lost 1 base to trimming and J lost 4 bases, with 13 bases between them. The CDR3 is made up of 15 amino acids. CDR3 protein: CASSLGHRRGETQYF. The CDR3 DNA is TGTGCCAGCAGCTTAGGCCACAGGAGGGGAGAGACCCAGTACTTC. The full variable domain, in which reference TRBV11-3 and TRBJ2-5 provide the parts outside the CDR3, is EAGVVQSPRYKIIEKKQPVAFWCNPISGHNTLYWYLQNLGQGPELLIRYENEEAVDDSQLPKDRFSAERLKGVDSTLKIQPAELGDSAVYLCASSLGHRRGETQYFGPGTRLLVL.

This clone was recorded only once. The chain has TRBV9 and TRBJ1-5; a weak D match, TRBD1 (6 bases). The germline V gene has CDR1 SGDLS and CDR2 YYNGEE. The CDR3 totals 14 residues. Trimming cost V 4 bases and J 7 bases, with 15 bases left between them. CDR3 protein: CASSSTGEGQPQHF. CDR3 bases: TGTGCCAGCAGCTCGACAGGAGAAGGACAGCCCCAGCATTTT.

The CDR3 DNA reads TGTGCCAGCGGTACCGGGACAGGCATCTCCTATAATTCACCCCTCCACTTT. The encoded protein is CASGTGTGISYNSPLHF. This chain connects TRBV27 to TRBJ1-6; 8 positions match TRBD1. J lost 0 bases, V lost 8 bases, and 9 bases had no gene match. Germline-derived CDR1 and CDR2 are MNHEY and SMNVEV (reference sequence). This CDR3 is built from 17 residues.

The chain couples TRBV11-3 to TRBJ2-1; 8 bases map to TRBD1. The CDR3 contains 14 residues. Unmatched junction bases numbered 6, after V lost 5 bases and J lost 6 bases. Germline assignment: CDR1 SGHNT and CDR2 YENEEA. The CDR3 is CASSARQGPNEQFF. DNA for the CDR3: TGTGCCAGCAGCGCAAGACAGGGGCCCAATGAGCAGTTCTTC.

V and J are TRBV15 and TRBJ2-5; the match to TRBD1 covers 8 bases. The CDR3 has 15 amino acids. J lost 5 bases, V lost 2 bases, and 7 bases had no gene match. The germline V gene has CDR1 LNHNV and CDR2 YYDKDF (reference sequence). As DNA, the CDR3 is TGTGCCACCAGCAGACAGGGGGCGGCCGTCGAGACCCAGTACTTC. Amino acids: CATSRQGAAVETQYF.

As DNA, the CDR3 is TGTGCCCATACTCGAGGCTCCACAGATACGCAGTATTTT. Protein: CAHTRGSTDTQYF. This chain links TRBV7-2 with TRBJ2-3; D not resolved. The CDR3 loop spans 13 amino acids. With 11 bases removed from V and 2 bases from J, the gap between germline ends came to 14 bases. Germline lookup yields CDR1 SGHTA and CDR2 FQGNSA.

J is TRBJ2-1 and V is TRBV4-3, with TRBD2 matching over 12 bases. The J segment lost 6 bases and the V segment lost 4 bases, leaving 4 bases of the junction unmatched. CDR3 length: 15 amino acids. Germline-derived CDR1 and CDR2 are LGHNA and YSLEER. The CDR3 loop is CASSPSSGGANEQFF. For the CDR3, the DNA is TGCGCCAGCAGCCCATCTAGCGGGGGGGCCAATGAGCAGTTCTTC.

The chain combines TRBV29-1 with TRBJ1-2; 9 nucleotides agree with TRBD1. The V gene's germline CDR1 is SQVTM and CDR2 ANQGSEA. V gave up 7 bases and J gave up 5 bases; unmatched junction bases: 14. The CDR3 has 15 residues. CDR3 bases: TGCAGCGCCGTGGCTCCGGACAGGGGAGCGTATGGCTACACCTTC. Amino acids: CSAVAPDRGAYGYTF.

The chain is built from TRBV5-8 and TRBJ2-1; 11 positions match TRBD2. Germline CDR1 and CDR2: SGHTS and YDEGEE. CDR3 size: 15 residues. Trimming at V came to 2 bases and at J to 9 bases, leaving 7 bases not matched to a gene. The CDR3: CASSFSGRAYGEQFF. The CDR3 bases are TGTGCCAGCAGCTTTAGCGGGAGGGCCTATGGTGAGCAGTTCTTC.

The rearrangement uses TRBV6-1 and TRBJ2-4; D ambiguous. Trimming shortened V by 1 base and J by 0 bases, and 7 bases separated the two germline ends. In germline, CDR1 is MNHNS, CDR2 SASEGT. There are 15 residues in the CDR3. The CDR3 bases are TGTGCCAGCAGTGAAGATGGGCTAGCCAAAAACATTCAGTACTTC. Residues: CASSEDGLAKNIQYF.

The V and J genes are TRBV3-1 (or the pseudogene TRBV3-2) and TRBJ1-2; TRBD1 might be the D (5 bases). This CDR3 has 14 amino acids. The V and J ends lost 0 bases and 8 bases respectively, with 13 bases between them. Germline CDR1 reads LGHDT; CDR2 reads YNNKEL (reference sequence). For the CDR3, the DNA is TGTGCCAGCAGCCAAGATATAAGGACAAAGGGCTACACCTTC. Encoded protein: CASSQDIRTKGYTF.

The V gene is TRBV9, the J gene TRBJ2-3; unclear D gene. The CDR3 runs to 12 residues. The V and J ends lost 1 base and 5 bases respectively, with 5 bases between them. Germline-derived CDR1 and CDR2 are SGDLS and YYNGEE. CDR3 region: CASSVQLDTQYF. CDR3 nucleotides: TGTGCCAGCAGCGTACAACTAGATACGCAGTATTTT.

The DNA for the CDR3 is TGTGCCAGCAGAGACGGGAGTTCCAAAAACATTCAGTACTTC. This sequence encodes CASRDGSSKNIQYF. The rearrangement links TRBV6-5 to TRBJ2-4; D is perhaps TRBD2 (6 bases). CDR1 MNHEY and CDR2 SVGAGI come from the germline V gene. Trimming left V 6 bases short and J 2 bases short, with 11 bases between. There are 14 residues in the CDR3.

The chain employs TRBV5-6 and TRBJ2-1, with 7 bases that match TRBD2. This CDR3 has 15 residues. Per the germline V gene, CDR1 is SGHDT and CDR2 is YYEEEE. V lost 4 bases and J lost 8; bases outside the gene matches: 12. CDR3 amino acids: CASSPPGGRWDEQFF. CDR3 nucleotides: TGTGCCAGCAGCCCACCTGGCGGGAGATGGGATGAGCAGTTCTTC.

The chain is built from TRBV5-1 and TRBJ2-5; 7 bases are shared with TRBD1. The CDR3 totals 13 residues. The trim removed 4 bases at V and 3 bases at J, leaving 3 bases unmatched. The germline gives CDR1 SGHRS, CDR2 YFSETQ. The CDR3 region has the DNA TGCGCCAGCAGCCCAACAGGGGAAGAGACCCAGTACTTC. It translates to CASSPTGEETQYF.

The rearrangement links TRBV7-8 to TRBJ2-7; TRBD2 agrees at 11 bases. The CDR3 is made up of 17 amino acids. The V segment lost 3 bases and the J segment 3 bases; nucleotides outside the gene matches: 10. Germline V gene lookup returns CDR1 SGHVS and CDR2 FQNEAQ. CDR3 residues: CASSLPYSGRDLYEQYF. CDR3 nucleotide sequence: TGTGCCAGCAGCTTGCCTTATAGCGGGAGGGACCTCTACGAGCAGTACTTC.

V gene TRBV2 combines with J gene TRBJ2-5; a weak D match, TRBD1 (6 bases). The V gene lost 7 bases and the J gene lost 3 bases, with 9 bases spanning the gap. The CDR3 totals 12 residues. In germline, CDR1 is SNHLY, CDR2 FYNNEI. Here the CDR3 reads CASTRGKETQYF. The CDR3 DNA reads TGTGCCAGCACCAGGGGCAAAGAGACCCAGTACTTC.

The chain joins TRBV5-4 to TRBJ2-7, with a weak D call TRBD2 (6 bases). The ends were cut back, 0 bases at V and 0 bases at J, with 13 bases in the middle. Germline CDR1 SGHNT, CDR2 YYREEE (reference sequence). The CDR3 has 16 amino acids. DNA of the CDR3: TGTGCCAGCAGCTTGGAGGTAGCGGCCTCCTCCTACGAGCAGTACTTC. It encodes CASSLEVAASSYEQYF.